A selection of T cell receptor beta chains follows, all from one sample in a study of T-cell reconstitution after alpha-beta-depleted transplantation in children. TCRdb independently ran MiXCR on the PCR reads; one entry per CDR3 protein. The repertoire holds about 540,000 distinct CDR3 sequences, with around 20% as singletons. This specimen was PBMCs from the stem cell graft donor, taken from the stem cell graft. The receptors shown here come from a human donor who donated a stem cell graft to a child with acute lymphoblastic leukemia. Both conserved end residues are part of each CDR3. A D gene is named only where the DNA matches it firmly. The listing skips clone size in some rows; elsewhere it reads once, few, many or a size class.

CDR3aa,CDR3nt,d_gene,j_gene,abundance,v_gene
CASSESGRDTQYF,TGCGCCAGCAGTGAGTCGGGGCGGGATACGCAGTATTTT,NA,TRBJ2-3,few,TRBV10-1
CASSFLGLENEQYF,TGTGCCAGCAGCTTCTTGGGTTTGGAGAACGAGCAGTACTTC,NA,TRBJ2-7,NA,TRBV5-5
CSASRPSSRTDTQYF,TGCAGTGCTAGTCGTCCGTCTAGCAGGACGGATACGCAGTATTTT,NA,TRBJ2-3,NA,TRBV20-1
CASSLQGAEGGYTF,TGTGCCAGCAGCTTACAGGGGGCCGAGGGAGGCTACACCTTC,TRBD1,TRBJ1-2,NA,TRBV11-2
CASSIQGSTEAFF,TGCGCCAGCAGCATCCAGGGGAGCACTGAAGCTTTCTTT,NA,TRBJ1-1,NA,TRBV5-1
CSARLRSSYEQYF,TGCAGTGCTAGACTACGGAGCTCCTACGAGCAGTACTTC,NA,TRBJ2-7,few,TRBV20-1
CSAPGLAGGPADTQYF,TGCAGTGCCCCGGGACTAGCGGGAGGGCCCGCAGATACGCAGTATTTT,TRBD2,TRBJ2-3,NA,TRBV20-1
CASSGQWNTEAFF,TGCGCCAGCAGCGGGCAGTGGAACACTGAAGCTTTCTTT,NA,TRBJ1-1,NA,TRBV5-1
CASRLGLAGLNTGELFF,TGTGCCAGCAGACTAGGACTAGCGGGTCTGAACACCGGGGAGCTGTTTTTT,TRBD2,TRBJ2-2,once,TRBV12-3/TRBV12-4
CASSQPTSGPTDTQYF,TGTGCCAGCAGCCAACCGACTAGCGGACCCACAGATACGCAGTATTTT,TRBD2,TRBJ2-3,few,TRBV3-1
CASSQDLGLSNEQFF,TGTGCCAGCAGCCAGGACTTGGGACTCTCCAATGAGCAGTTCTTC,NA,TRBJ2-1,few,TRBV4-2
CASSLDRQGNYEQYF,TGCGCCAGCAGCTTGGATAGACAGGGGAACTACGAGCAGTACTTC,TRBD1,TRBJ2-7,NA,TRBV5-1
CASARGGFIGEQYF,TGTGCCAGCGCCCGGGGGGGTTTCATCGGCGAGCAGTACTTC,TRBD2,TRBJ2-7,NA,TRBV27
CASTKIQSEQYF,TGTGCCAGCACCAAGATTCAATCCGAGCAGTACTTC,NA,TRBJ2-7,NA,TRBV7-9
CASSIDWTSASYNEQFF,TGTGCCAGTAGTATCGACTGGACTAGCGCCTCCTACAATGAGCAGTTCTTC,TRBD2,TRBJ2-1,few,TRBV19
CASSQTNYNEQFF,TGTGCCAGCAGCCAAACAAACTACAATGAGCAGTTCTTC,NA,TRBJ2-1,few,TRBV4-2
CSVKGARLNTEAFF,TGCAGCGTCAAGGGGGCGCGGTTGAACACTGAAGCTTTCTTT,TRBD1,TRBJ1-1,NA,TRBV29-1
CASSPTVGETQYF,TGTGCCAGCAGTCCGACTGTAGGAGAGACCCAGTACTTC,NA,TRBJ2-5,NA,TRBV12-3/TRBV12-4
CASSKGTANSYEQYF,TGTGCCAGCAGCAAAGGGACAGCAAACTCCTACGAGCAGTACTTC,TRBD1,TRBJ2-7,NA,TRBV11-2
CASSLLARDEQYF,TGTGCCAGCAGTTTACTAGCGCGAGACGAGCAGTACTTC,NA,TRBJ2-7,NA,TRBV28
CASSPIARIGNTEAFF,TGTGCCAGCAGTCCCATAGCGCGGATCGGGAACACTGAAGCTTTCTTT,NA,TRBJ1-1,NA,TRBV27
CSARDVGGYEAFF,TGCAGTGCTAGAGATGTAGGGGGCTATGAAGCTTTCTTT,TRBD1,TRBJ1-1,NA,TRBV20-1